This T cell receptor (beta chain) was obtained from a study of early T cells in non-severe SARS-CoV-2 infection. In the study overall: The authors sequenced bulk RNA from unsorted whole blood, leaving chains unpaired.

As regards this clonotype: Its antigen is as yet unknown.

Regarding the study as a whole: The matching step, a VDJdb search, favored anti-spike CD8 responses and missed private and CD4 specificities.

V shed 0 bases and J shed 8 bases, with 12 bases lying between them. The CDR3 runs to 14 residues. Germline V gives CDR1 SGHDT, CDR2 YYEEEE. Unique molecular identifiers (one per individual cDNA molecule) were attached. Each CDR3 protein is one row after TCRdb ran MiXCR on the 5' RACE reads. The sample consists of approximately 56,000 distinct CDR3 sequences, roughly 10% of them appearing once. Specimen: whole blood. The TCR comes from an adult who was a healthcare worker with PCR-confirmed SARS-CoV-2 infection or an uninfected control (not recorded which). The chain couples TRBV5-6 to TRBJ2-4; D might be TRBD1 or TRBD2, each matching 5 bases. CDR3 DNA sequence: TGTGCCAGCAGCTTGGATCTTAGGGGAGACATTCAGTACTTC. It is translated as CASSLDLRGDIQYF. Full variable domain (rest looked up from reference TRBV5-6 and TRBJ2-4): DAGVTQSPTHLIKTRGQQVTLRCSPKSGHDTVSWYQQALGQGPQFIFQYYEEEERQRGNFPDRFSGHQFPNYSSELNVNALLLGDSALYLCASSLDLRGDIQYFGAGTRLSVL.